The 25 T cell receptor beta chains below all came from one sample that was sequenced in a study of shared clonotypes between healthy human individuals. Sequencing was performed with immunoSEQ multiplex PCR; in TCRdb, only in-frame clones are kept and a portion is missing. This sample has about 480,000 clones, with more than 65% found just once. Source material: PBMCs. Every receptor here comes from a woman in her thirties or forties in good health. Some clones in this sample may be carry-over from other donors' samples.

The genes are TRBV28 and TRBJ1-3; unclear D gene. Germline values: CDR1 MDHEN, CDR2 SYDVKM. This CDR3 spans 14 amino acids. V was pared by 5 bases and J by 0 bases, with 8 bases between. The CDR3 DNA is TGTGCCAGCAGTCCTACGCGCTCTGGAAACACCATATATTTT. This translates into CASSPTRSGNTIYF.

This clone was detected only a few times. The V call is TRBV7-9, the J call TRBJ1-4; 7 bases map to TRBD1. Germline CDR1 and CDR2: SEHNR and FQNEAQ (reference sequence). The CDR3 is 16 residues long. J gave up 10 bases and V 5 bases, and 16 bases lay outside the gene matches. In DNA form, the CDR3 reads TGTGCCAGCAGCCCCACCACGACAGGGATGGTTGGAAAACTGTTTTTT. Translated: CASSPTTTGMVGKLFF.

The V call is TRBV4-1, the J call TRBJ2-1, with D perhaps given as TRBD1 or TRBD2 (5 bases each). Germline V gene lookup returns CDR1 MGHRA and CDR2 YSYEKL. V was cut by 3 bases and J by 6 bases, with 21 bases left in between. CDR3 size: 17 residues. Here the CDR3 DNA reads TGCGCCAGCAGCCAGCCTAAGGGACGGCCCACGGTCAATGAGCAGTTCTTC. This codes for CASSQPKGRPTVNEQFF.

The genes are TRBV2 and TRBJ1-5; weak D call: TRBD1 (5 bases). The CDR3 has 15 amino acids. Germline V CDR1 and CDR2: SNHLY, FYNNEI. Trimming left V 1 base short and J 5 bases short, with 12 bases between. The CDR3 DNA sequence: TGTGCCAGCAGTGAAGAGAAGACAGTATATCAGCCCCAGCATTTT. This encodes CASSEEKTVYQPQHF.

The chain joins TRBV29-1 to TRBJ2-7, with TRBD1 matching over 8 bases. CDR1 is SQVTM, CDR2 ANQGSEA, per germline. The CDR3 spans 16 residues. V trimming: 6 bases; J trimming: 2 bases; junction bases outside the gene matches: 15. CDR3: CSVDDPLVRGPYEQYF. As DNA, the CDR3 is TGCAGCGTCGATGACCCTCTGGTCAGGGGGCCCTACGAGCAGTACTTC.

CDR3 in amino acids: CASSPRLKVDNEQFF. The CDR3 region has the DNA TGCGCCAGCAGCCCTAGGCTGAAGGTCGACAATGAGCAGTTCTTC. This chain connects TRBV4-1 to TRBJ2-1, with no clear D. CDR3 length equals 15 residues. Germline V gives CDR1 MGHRA, CDR2 YSYEKL. V was cut by 4 bases and J by 5 bases, with 15 bases left in between.

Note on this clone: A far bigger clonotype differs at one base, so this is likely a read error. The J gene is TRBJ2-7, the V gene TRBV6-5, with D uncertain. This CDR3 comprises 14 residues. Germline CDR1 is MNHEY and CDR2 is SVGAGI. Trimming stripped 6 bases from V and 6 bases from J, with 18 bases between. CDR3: CASSAETPASEQYF. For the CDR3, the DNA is TGTGCCAGCAGCGCCGAGACCCCTGCCTCCGAGCAGTACTTC.

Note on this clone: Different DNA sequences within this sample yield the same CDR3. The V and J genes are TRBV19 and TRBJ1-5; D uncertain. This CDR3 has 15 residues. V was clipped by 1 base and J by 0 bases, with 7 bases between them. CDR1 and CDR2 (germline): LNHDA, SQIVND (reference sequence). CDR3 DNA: TGTGCCAGTAGTATAGGTACACATAGCAATCAGCCCCAGCATTTT. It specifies CASSIGTHSNQPQHF.

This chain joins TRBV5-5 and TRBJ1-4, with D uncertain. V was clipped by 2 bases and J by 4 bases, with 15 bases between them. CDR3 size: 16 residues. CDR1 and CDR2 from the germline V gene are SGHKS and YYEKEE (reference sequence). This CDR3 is CASSLLFPDYNEKLFF. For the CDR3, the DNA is TGTGCCAGCAGCTTATTATTCCCTGATTATAATGAAAAACTGTTTTTT. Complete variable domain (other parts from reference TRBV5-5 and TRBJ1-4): DAGVTQSPTHLIKTRGQQVTLRCSPISGHKSVSWYQQVLGQGPQFIFQYYEKEERGRGNFPDRFSARQFPNYSSELNVNALLLGDSALYLCASSLLFPDYNEKLFFGSGTQLSVL.

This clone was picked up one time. The CDR3 is CASSLAVRDSYEQYF. The CDR3 DNA sequence: TGTGCCAGCAGCTTAGCTGTCAGAGACTCCTACGAGCAGTACTTC. The chain joins TRBV7-6 to TRBJ2-7; D gene uncertain. The CDR3 totals 15 residues. Germline CDR1 reads SGHVS; CDR2 reads FNYEAQ. Trimming left V 0 bases short and J 0 bases short, with 9 bases between.

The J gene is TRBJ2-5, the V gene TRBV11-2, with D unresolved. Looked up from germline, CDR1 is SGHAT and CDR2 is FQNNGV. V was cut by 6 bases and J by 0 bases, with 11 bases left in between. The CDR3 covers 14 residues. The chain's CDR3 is CASSSVPHQETQYF. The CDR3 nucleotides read TGTGCCAGCAGTTCTGTACCCCACCAAGAGACCCAGTACTTC.

The CDR3 DNA sequence: TGTGCCAGCAGTTACCGGACAGGGGGCTATAATTCACCCCTCCACTTT. Its protein is CASSYRTGGYNSPLHF. The V and J genes are TRBV6-6 and TRBJ1-6, with TRBD1 matching 10 bases. Germline loops: CDR1 MNHNY, CDR2 SVGAGI (reference sequence). The CDR3 runs 16 residues. The ends lost 2 bases at V and 3 bases at J; junction bases unmatched: 1.

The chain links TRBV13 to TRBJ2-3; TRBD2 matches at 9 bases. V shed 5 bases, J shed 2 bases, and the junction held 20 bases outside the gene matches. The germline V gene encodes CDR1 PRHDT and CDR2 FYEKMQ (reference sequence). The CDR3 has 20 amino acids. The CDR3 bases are TGTGCCAGCAGCACACCCCGGGTGGCTAGCGGGATGAGGAACACAGATACGCAGTATTTT. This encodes CASSTPRVASGMRNTDTQYF.

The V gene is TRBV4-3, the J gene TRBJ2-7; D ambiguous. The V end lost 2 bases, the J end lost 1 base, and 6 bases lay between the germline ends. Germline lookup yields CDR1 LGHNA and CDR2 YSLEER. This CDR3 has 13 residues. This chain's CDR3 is CASSQTASYEQYF. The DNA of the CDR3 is TGCGCCAGCAGCCAAACGGCATCCTACGAGCAGTACTTC.

In DNA, the CDR3 is TGTGCCAGCAGCGTAGCACTGAACACTGAAGCTTTCTTT. Amino acids: CASSVALNTEAFF. The chain has TRBV9 and TRBJ1-1; D gene unclear. Trimming cost V 0 bases and J 0 bases, with 3 bases left between them. Germline V CDR1 and CDR2: SGDLS, YYNGEE. This CDR3 is 13 amino acids long.

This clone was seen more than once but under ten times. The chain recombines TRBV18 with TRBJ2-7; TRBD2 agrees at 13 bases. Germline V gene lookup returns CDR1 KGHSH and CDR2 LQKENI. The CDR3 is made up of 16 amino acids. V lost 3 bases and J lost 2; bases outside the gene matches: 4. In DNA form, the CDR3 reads TGTGCCAGCTCACCGAGACTAGCGGGAGGCCCCTACGAGCAGTACTTC. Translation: CASSPRLAGGPYEQYF.

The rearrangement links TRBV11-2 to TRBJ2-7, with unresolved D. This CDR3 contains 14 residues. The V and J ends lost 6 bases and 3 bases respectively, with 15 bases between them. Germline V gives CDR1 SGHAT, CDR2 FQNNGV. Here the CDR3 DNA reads TGTGCCAGCAGGCGAATAGGACGGGTCTACGAGCAGTACTTC. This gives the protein CASRRIGRVYEQYF. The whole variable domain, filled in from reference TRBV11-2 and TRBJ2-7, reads EAGVAQSPRYKIIEKRQSVAFWCNPISGHATLYWYQQILGQGPKLLIQFQNNGVVDDSQLPKDRFSAERLKGVDSTLKIQPAKLEDSAVYLCASRRIGRVYEQYFGPGTRLTVT.

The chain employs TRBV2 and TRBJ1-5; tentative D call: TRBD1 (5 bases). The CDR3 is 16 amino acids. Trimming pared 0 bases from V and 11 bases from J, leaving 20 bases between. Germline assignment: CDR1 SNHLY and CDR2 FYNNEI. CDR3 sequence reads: CASSEALQGGLSAQHF. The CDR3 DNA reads TGTGCCAGCAGTGAAGCGCTTCAGGGCGGGTTGTCAGCCCAGCATTTT.

The CDR3 here is CASKGGSGSYNEQFF. The CDR3 DNA reads as TGTGCCAGCAAGGGGGGGAGTGGCTCCTACAATGAGCAGTTCTTC. J is TRBJ2-1 and V is TRBV28; maybe TRBD2 (7 bases). The CDR3 length is 15 residues. Germline assignment: CDR1 MDHEN and CDR2 SYDVKM. V was cut by 7 bases and J by 0 bases, with 13 bases left in between.

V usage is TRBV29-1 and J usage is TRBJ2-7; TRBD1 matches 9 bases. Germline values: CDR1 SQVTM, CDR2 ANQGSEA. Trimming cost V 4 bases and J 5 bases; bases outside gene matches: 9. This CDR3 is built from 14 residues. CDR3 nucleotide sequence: TGCAGCGTTGCCCCCGCGACAGGGGGGGACGAGCAGTACTTC. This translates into CSVAPATGGDEQYF.

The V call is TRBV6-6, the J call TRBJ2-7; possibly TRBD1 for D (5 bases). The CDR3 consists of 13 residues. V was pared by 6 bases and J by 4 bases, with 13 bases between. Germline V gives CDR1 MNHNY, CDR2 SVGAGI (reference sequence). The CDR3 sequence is CASRETAIYEQYF. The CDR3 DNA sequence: TGTGCCAGCAGAGAGACAGCGATTTACGAGCAGTACTTC.

The CDR3 loop is CASSLDPGTGELFF. In DNA, the CDR3 is TGTGCCAGCAGCCTCGACCCGGGGACCGGGGAGCTGTTTTTT. The J gene is TRBJ2-2, the V gene TRBV11-3; possibly TRBD2 for D (5 bases). The germline V gene has CDR1 SGHNT and CDR2 YENEEA. V was trimmed by 5 bases and J by 5 bases, leaving 12 bases between them. There are 14 residues in the CDR3.

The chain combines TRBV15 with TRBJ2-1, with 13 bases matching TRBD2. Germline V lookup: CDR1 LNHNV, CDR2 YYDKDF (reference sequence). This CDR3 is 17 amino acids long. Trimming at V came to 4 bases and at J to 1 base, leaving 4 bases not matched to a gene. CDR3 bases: TGTGCCACCAGCATCCGGACTAGCGGGAGTTCCTACAATGAGCAGTTCTTC. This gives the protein CATSIRTSGSSYNEQFF.

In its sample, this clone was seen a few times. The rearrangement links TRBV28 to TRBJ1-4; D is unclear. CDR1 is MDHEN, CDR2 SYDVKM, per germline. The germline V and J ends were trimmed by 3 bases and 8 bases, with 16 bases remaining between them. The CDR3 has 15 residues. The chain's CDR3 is CASSFSWAGEEKLFF. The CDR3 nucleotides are TGTGCCAGCAGTTTTTCTTGGGCTGGGGAAGAAAAACTGTTTTTT. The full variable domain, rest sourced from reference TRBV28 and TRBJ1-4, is DVKVTQSSRYLVKRTGEKVFLECVQDMDHENMFWYRQDPGLGLRLIYFSYDVKMKEKGDIPEGYSVSREKKERFSLILESASTNQTSMYLCASSFSWAGEEKLFFGSGTQLSVL.

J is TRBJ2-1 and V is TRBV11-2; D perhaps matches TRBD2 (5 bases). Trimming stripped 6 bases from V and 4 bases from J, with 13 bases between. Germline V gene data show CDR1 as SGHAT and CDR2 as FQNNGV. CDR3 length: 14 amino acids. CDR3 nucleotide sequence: TGTGCCAGCAGTCAAAGCGGAACGTACAATGAGCAGTTCTTC. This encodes CASSQSGTYNEQFF.